The table lists the clone carrying this T cell receptor (beta chain) with many counts. Unique molecular identifiers were attached to individual cDNA molecules during library preparation. Study processing details: Samples had a median of about 96,000 TCRs, ranging about 23,224 to 700,000. TCRdb reprocessed the RACE reads via MiXCR and lists one record per CDR3 protein. What appears here as the V and J calls and clone size reflects TCRdb's work, not the paper's. The sample contains 350,000 to 400,000 distinct CDR3 sequences, roughly 6% of which appear only once. This record belongs to a study of human T cells and chemical hapten exposure. About the study: Application of 0.01% DPC to the upper back was done by patch test, with a reading at 6 days.

This sample's time point: patch test 2, 6 weeks after DPC sensitization. Stated treatment: therapeutic diphenylcyclopropenone sensitization with weekly scalp DPC. Germline V gene lookup returns CDR1 SGHAT and CDR2 FQNNGV. This CDR3 has 13 residues. V was clipped by 3 bases and J by 7 bases, with 11 bases between them. Sequenced material: whole blood, taken in connection with sensitization to the hapten diphenylcyclopropenone (DPC). V and J are TRBV11-2 and TRBJ2-3; D perhaps matches TRBD2 (5 bases). The receptor comes from a young woman with alopecia areata. Some clones in this sample may be carry-over from other donors' samples. As DNA, the CDR3 is TGTGCCAGCAGCTTTCTAGGGAGTCATACGCAGTATTTT. Translating gives CASSFLGSHTQYF.